This TCR beta chain was identified during a study of cytomegalovirus exposure and HLA in healthy donors. Regarding the study as a whole: From TCR beta sequences, most subjects' HLA-A and HLA-B alleles were reportedly predicted accurately. The only immune exposure information that was available was CMV serostatus.

This clone was detected only once. What it recognizes is unknown. With 6 bases removed from V and 1 base from J, the gap between germline ends came to 9 bases. Per the germline V gene, CDR1 is LNHDA and CDR2 is SQIVND (reference sequence). The CDR3 consists of 13 residues. 13 Jbeta primers and 60 Vbeta primers were used for the PCR. Assay: immunoSEQ multiplex PCR; the TCRdb copy retains only in-frame clones and omits some. The sample has over 130,000 clones, 82% seen once. The genes are TRBV19 and TRBJ1-1, with D maybe TRBD1 (5 bases). Sequencing was performed on PBMCs. The clonotype comes from a man aged 30 to 39 in good health and CMV-seropositive. The CDR3 loop is CASSMTENTEAFF. The CDR3 DNA follows: TGTGCCAGTAGCATGACAGAGAACACTGAAGCTTTCTTT.